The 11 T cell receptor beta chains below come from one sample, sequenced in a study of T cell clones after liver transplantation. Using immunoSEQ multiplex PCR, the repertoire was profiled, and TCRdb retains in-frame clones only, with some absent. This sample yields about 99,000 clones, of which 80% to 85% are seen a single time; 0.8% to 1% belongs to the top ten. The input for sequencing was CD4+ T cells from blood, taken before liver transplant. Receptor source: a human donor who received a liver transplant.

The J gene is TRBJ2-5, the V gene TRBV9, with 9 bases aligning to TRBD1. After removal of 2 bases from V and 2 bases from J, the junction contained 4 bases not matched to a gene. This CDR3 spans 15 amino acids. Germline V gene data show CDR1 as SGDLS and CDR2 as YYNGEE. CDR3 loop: CASSVWTGVQETQYF. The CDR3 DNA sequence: TGTGCCAGCAGCGTCTGGACAGGGGTGCAAGAGACCCAGTACTTC.

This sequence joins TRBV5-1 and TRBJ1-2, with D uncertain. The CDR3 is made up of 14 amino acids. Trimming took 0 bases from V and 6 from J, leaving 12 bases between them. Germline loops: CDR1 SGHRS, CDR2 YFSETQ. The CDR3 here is CASSLAEGGHGYTF. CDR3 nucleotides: TGCGCCAGCAGCTTGGCCGAGGGTGGCCATGGCTACACCTTC.

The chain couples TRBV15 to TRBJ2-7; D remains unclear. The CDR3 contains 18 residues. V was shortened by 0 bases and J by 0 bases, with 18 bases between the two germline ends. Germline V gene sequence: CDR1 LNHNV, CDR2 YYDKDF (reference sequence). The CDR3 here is CATSRESKGHPLSYEQYF. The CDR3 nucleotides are TGTGCCACCAGCAGAGAAAGTAAGGGCCACCCCCTCTCCTACGAGCAGTACTTC. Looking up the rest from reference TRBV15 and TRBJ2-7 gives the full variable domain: DAMVIQNPRYQVTQFGKPVTLSCSQTLNHNVMYWYQQKSSQAPKLLFHYYDKDFNNEADTPDNFQSRRPNTSFCFLDIRSPGLGDTAMYLCATSRESKGHPLSYEQYFGPGTRLTVT.

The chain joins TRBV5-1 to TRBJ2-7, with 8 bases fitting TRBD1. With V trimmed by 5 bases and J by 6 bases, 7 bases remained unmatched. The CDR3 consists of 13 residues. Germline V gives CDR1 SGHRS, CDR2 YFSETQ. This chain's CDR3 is CASRLTGVGEQYF. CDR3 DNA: TGCGCCAGCAGGTTGACAGGGGTCGGCGAGCAGTACTTC.

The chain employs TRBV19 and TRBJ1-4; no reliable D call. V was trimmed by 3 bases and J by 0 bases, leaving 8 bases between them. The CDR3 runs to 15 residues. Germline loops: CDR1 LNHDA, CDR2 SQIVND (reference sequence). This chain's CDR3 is CASSILGATNEKLFF. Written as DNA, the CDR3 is TGTGCCAGTAGTATTTTGGGTGCAACTAATGAAAAACTGTTTTTT.

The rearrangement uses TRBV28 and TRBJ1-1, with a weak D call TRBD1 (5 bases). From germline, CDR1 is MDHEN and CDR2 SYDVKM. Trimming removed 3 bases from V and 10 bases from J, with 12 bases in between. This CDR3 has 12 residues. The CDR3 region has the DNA TGTGCCAGCAGTTTTGGGACCGCAGGAGCTTTCTTT. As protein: CASSFGTAGAFF.

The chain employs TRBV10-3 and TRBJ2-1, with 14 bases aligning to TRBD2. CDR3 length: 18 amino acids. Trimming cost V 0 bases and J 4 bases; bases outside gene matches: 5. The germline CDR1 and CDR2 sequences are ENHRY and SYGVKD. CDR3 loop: CAISESGLAGVAYNEQFF. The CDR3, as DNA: TGTGCCATCAGTGAGTCGGGACTAGCGGGAGTTGCGTACAATGAGCAGTTCTTC.

The CDR3 bases are TGTGCCAGCAGCTTGGGTGTCCCGGTGGAGACCCAGTACTTC. Translated: CASSLGVPVETQYF. The rearrangement links TRBV7-8 to TRBJ2-5; D gene unclear. CDR3 length: 14 amino acids. The germline gives CDR1 SGHVS, CDR2 FQNEAQ. V was clipped by 3 bases and J by 5 bases, with 13 bases between them.

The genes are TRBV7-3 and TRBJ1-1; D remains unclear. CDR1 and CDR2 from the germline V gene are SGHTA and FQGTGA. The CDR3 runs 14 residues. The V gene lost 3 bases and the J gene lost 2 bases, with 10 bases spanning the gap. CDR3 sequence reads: CASSLGKGNTEAFF. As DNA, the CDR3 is TGTGCCAGCAGCTTGGGCAAAGGCAACACTGAAGCTTTCTTT. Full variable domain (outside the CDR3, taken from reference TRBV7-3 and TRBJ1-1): GAGVSQTPSNKVTEKGKYVELRCDPISGHTALYWYRQSLGQGPEFLIYFQGTGAADDSGLPNDRFFAVRPEGSVSTLKIQRTERGDSAVYLCASSLGKGNTEAFFGQGTRLTVV.

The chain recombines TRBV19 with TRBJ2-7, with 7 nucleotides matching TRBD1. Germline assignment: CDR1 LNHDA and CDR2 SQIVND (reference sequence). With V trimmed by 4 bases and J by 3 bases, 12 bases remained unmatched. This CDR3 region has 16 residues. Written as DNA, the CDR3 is TGTGCCAGTAGTAAACACCCCGGGACAGTCAACTACGAGCAGTACTTC. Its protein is CASSKHPGTVNYEQYF.

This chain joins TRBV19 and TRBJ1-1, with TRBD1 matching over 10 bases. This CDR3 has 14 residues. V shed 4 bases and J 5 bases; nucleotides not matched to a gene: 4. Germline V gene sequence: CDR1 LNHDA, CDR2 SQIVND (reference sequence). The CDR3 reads CASSKRTGGTEAFF. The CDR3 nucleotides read TGTGCCAGTAGTAAAAGGACAGGGGGAACTGAAGCTTTCTTT.